The T cell receptor (beta chain) under discussion was sequenced for a study of post-analysis software for immune sequencing data. This clonotype was picked up many times. cDNA libraries of TCR beta carried unique molecular identifiers. With roughly 1 to 11 million T cells as the source, 540,000 or so cDNA molecules resulted. From the PCR reads, TCRdb called clonotypes with MiXCR, one entry per CDR3 protein. The table shows 750,000 to 950,000 distinct CDR3 sequences, with approximately 44% occurring only once. The source is a girl between 5 and 17 years old with multiple sclerosis. The specimen sequenced was blood.

The chain's CDR3 is CSARTSGNNEQFF. CDR3 nucleotide sequence: TGCAGTGCTAGGACTAGCGGGAACAATGAGCAGTTCTTC. This chain links TRBV29-1 with TRBJ2-1; 12 nucleotides line up with TRBD2. In germline, CDR1 is SQVTM, CDR2 ANQGSEA. The CDR3 is 13 amino acids.